The following is a TCR beta chain sequence with its context. One entry per CDR3 protein results from TCRdb running MiXCR on the 5' RACE reads. The sample has 1.5 million or so distinct CDR3 sequences; 25% to 35% are singletons. This entry comes from a study of identical twins. The V segment lost 6 bases and the J segment 8 bases; nucleotides outside the gene matches: 24. The length of the CDR3 is 18 residues. CDR1 and CDR2 from the germline V gene are SQVTM and ANQGSEA. The specimen sequenced was cord blood. The chain combines TRBV29-1 with TRBJ1-2; 10 bases are a match to TRBD1. This clonotype was sampled from a newborn girl in good health. The CDR3 DNA follows: TGCAGCGTGCTCTCGGGCGGGACAGGGGCCCCGATCGCTAGGGGCTACACCTTC. Amino acids: CSVLSGGTGAPIARGYTF. The full variable domain, completed using reference TRBV29-1 and TRBJ1-2, is SAVISQKPSRDICQRGTSLTIQCQVDSQVTMMFWYRQQPGQSLTLIATANQGSEATYESGFVIDKFPISRPNLTFSTLTVSNMSPEDSSIYLCSVLSGGTGAPIARGYTFGSGTRLTVV.